One and the same sample provided the 6 T cell receptor beta chains below, sequenced in a study of T cells in Graves' hyperthyroidism and ophthalmopathy. Regions amplified from RNA transcripts were the TCR beta CDR3 regions. A first-round RT-PCR of the TCR CDR3 used the HTBI primer set. TCRdb re-called the multiplex PCR reads through MiXCR, storing one row per CDR3 protein. The sample lists some 570,000 distinct CDR3 sequences, roughly 18% occurring once. The sequenced sample was blood. Source of these receptors: a woman aged 18-29 years with Graves' ophthalmopathy.

The V and J genes are TRBV28 and TRBJ2-2, with D possibly matching TRBD2 (6 bases). The germline V and J ends were trimmed by 4 bases and 6 bases, with 15 bases remaining between them. CDR1 is MDHEN, CDR2 SYDVKM, per germline. This CDR3 has 15 amino acids. CDR3 DNA sequence: TGTGCCAGCAGTTCCGGACGGGGGTCCGCCGGGGAGCTGTTTTTT. This codes for CASSSGRGSAGELFF.

J is TRBJ1-6 and V is TRBV6-5; unclear D gene. V was cut by 0 bases and J by 9 bases, with 18 bases left in between. This CDR3 contains 17 residues. Germline values: CDR1 MNHEY, CDR2 SVGAGI. The CDR3 nucleotides are TGTGCCAGCAGTTACTCTATTTTTCCGGGTTCAGGTTCACCCCTCCACTTT. Its protein product is CASSYSIFPGSGSPLHF.

This clonotype was counted ten times or more. The chain couples TRBV7-2 to TRBJ1-2; tentative D call: TRBD1 (6 bases). Trimming left V 5 bases short and J 7 bases short, with 14 bases between. CDR3 size: 13 residues. Germline V gene data show CDR1 as SGHTA and CDR2 as FQGNSA. This CDR3 is CASSPTRTVGYTF. CDR3 nucleotides: TGTGCCAGCAGCCCGACGAGGACAGTTGGCTACACCTTC.

In this sample, this clonotype turned up a few times. This chain links TRBV6-1 with TRBJ2-5, with D uncertain. CDR1 MNHNS and CDR2 SASEGT come from the germline V gene. V lost 6 bases and J 1 base, leaving 12 bases between the germline ends. The CDR3 has 14 residues. The CDR3 reads CASSVGRSQETQYF. The CDR3 nucleotides are TGTGCCAGCAGCGTCGGCCGGTCCCAAGAGACCCAGTACTTC.

Turning to this clonotype: A much larger clone is a single base away; this may be a read error. The gene calls are TRBV11-1 and TRBJ2-5; either TRBD1 or TRBD2 may supply D (5 bases each). The germline gives CDR1 SGHAT, CDR2 FQDESV (reference sequence). The CDR3 loop spans 14 amino acids. Trimming shortened V by 4 bases and J by 7 bases, and 16 bases separated the two germline ends. Written as DNA, the CDR3 is TGTGCCAGCAGCTCCCTTGGGGACGACGGGACCCAGTACTTC. This encodes CASSSLGDDGTQYF.

This clonotype showed up many times. The CDR3 sequence: CASRDDRGGQYF. As DNA, the CDR3 is TGTGCCAGCAGGGATGACAGGGGTGGGCAGTACTTC. The rearrangement joins TRBV2 to TRBJ2-7; 8 bases line up with TRBD1. The J segment lost 9 bases and the V segment lost 6 bases, leaving 7 bases of the junction unmatched. CDR3 length equals 12 residues. In germline, CDR1 is SNHLY, CDR2 FYNNEI.